Sequencing of this T cell receptor (beta chain) was carried out in a study of blood T cell repertoires in COVID-19. At the level of the study: Specimens from acute and convalescent COVID-19 originated in the United States, Italy and Spain. The analysed material was cDNA or gDNA that came from T cells, B-cell-depleted T cells, or PBMCs.

A few counts support this clone. Between the trimmed V and J ends, which lost 3 bases and 11 bases, there was a span of 28 bases. Germline loops: CDR1 SQVTM, CDR2 ANQGSEA. This CDR3 region has 16 residues. In the original analysis: Amplified reference gene primers provided the basis for estimating nucleated cell counts. The table came from immunoSEQ multiplex PCR; TCRdb's copy has only in-frame clones and leaves some out. Clone size and V and J calls were adopted from that table, with D and trimming inferred from the DNA. Here the sample spans about 200,000 clones, 80% to 85% being singletons. V usage is TRBV29-1 and J usage is TRBJ1-1; D ambiguous. Sequenced material: peripheral blood. This TCR came from a man in his forties or fifties with acute or convalescent COVID-19. The CDR3 DNA follows: TGCAGCGTTGAGTGGAGAGGAGAGAGTCTCTTTCGGTCGGCTTTCTTT. It specifies CSVEWRGESLFRSAFF.